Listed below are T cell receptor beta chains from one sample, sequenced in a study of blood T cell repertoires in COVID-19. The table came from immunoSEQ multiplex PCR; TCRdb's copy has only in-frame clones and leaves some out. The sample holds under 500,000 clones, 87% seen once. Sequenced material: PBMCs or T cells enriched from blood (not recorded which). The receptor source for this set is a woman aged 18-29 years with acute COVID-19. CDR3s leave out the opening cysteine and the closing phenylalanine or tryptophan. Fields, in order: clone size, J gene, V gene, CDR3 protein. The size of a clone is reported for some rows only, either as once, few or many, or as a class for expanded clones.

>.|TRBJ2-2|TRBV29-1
SVHPGARNTGELF
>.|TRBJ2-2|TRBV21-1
ASIDEGRSNTGELF
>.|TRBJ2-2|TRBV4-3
ASSQDSAVVGELF
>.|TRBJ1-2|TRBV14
ASSQGRGGSGNYGYT
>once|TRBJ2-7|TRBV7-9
ASSPPGLADEQY
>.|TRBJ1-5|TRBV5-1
ASSLQGAGDQPQH
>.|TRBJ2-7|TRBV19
ASTRREPTYEQY
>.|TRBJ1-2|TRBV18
ASSPIDRADYGYT
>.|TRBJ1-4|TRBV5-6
ASSLAEGAGEKLF
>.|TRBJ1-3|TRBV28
ASSPPWGGATIY
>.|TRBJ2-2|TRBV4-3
ASSQEGANTGELF
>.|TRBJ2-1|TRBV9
ASSVSPLASGRAVYNEQF
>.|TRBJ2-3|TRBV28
ASSLISGRSTDTQY
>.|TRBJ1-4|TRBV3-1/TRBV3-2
ASSQEGLSNEKLF
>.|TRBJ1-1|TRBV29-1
SVQRGSGAF
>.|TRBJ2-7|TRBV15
ATSAQTGFYEQY
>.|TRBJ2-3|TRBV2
ASLPDWADTQY
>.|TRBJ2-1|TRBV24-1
ATSEPGLNHNEQF
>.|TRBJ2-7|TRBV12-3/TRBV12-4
ASSQDRGRQQY
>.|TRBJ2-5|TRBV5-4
ASSPGRVPETQY
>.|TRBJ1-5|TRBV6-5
ASSPRLRGNQPQH
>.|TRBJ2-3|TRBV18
ASSGISDTDTQY
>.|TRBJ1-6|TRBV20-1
SASDRDNSPLH
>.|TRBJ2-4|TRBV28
ASSSDRGFFGTNIQY
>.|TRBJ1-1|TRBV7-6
ASSLVAGGSNTEAF
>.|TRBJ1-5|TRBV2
ASSVGRESNQPQH
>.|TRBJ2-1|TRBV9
ASSVVGGGASNEQF
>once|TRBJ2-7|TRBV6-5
ASSYQGGGTYEQY
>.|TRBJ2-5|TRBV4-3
ASSQTLTGEQETQY
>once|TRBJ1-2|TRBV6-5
ASSLRLRTGDGYT
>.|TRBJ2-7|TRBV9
ASSVGDSVLGEQY
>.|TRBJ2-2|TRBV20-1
SASRTGTGELF
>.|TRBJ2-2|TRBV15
ATSRLAGETGELF
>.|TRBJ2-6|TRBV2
ASSEPRGQYSGANVLT
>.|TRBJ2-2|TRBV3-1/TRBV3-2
ASSQGKGTGTSGELF
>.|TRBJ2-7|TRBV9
ASSARTGSSYEQY
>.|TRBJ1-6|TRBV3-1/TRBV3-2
ASSQVLSNSPLH
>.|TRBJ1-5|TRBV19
ASTTAPISNQPQH
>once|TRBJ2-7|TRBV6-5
ASSYLGTASYEQY
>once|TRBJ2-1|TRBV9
ASSGTSDNEQF
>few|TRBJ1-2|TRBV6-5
ASSYTGGGGYT
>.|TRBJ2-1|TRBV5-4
ASTPGGGRIADEQF
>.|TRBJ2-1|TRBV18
ASSPPAQGRYNEQF
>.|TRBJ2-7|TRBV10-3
AISESTGFSYEQY
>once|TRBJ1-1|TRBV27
ASSLSPPTGGFSYEAF
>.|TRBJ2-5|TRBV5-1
ASRSTGENQETQY
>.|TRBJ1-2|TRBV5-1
ASSADGDYGYT
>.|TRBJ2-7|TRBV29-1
SVLGGYEQY
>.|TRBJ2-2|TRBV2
ASSAGGTGELF
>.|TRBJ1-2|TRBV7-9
ASSSTWRDPTGYT
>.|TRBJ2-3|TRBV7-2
ASSYGTSGRTDTQY
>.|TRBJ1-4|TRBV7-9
ASSRDSFNEKLF
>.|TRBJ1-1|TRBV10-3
AISDRDGTEAF
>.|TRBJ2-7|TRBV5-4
ASSLEAGTIYEQY
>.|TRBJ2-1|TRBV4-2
ASSTLGTSVHEQF
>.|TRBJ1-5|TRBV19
ASSIRVDQPQH
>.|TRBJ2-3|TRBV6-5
ASTMIAWFADTQY
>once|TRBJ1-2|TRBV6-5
ASSYSNLGGYT